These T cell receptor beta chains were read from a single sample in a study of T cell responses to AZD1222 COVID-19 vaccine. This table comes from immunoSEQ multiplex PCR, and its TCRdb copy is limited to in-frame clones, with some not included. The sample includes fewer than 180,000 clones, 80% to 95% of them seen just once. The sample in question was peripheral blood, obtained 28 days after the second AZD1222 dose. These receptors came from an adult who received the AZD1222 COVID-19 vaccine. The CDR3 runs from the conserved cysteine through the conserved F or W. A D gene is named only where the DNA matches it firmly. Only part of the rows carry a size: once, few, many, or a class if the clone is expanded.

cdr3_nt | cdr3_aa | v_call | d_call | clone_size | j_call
TGTGCCAGCAGCCAGGACGGGACCTCCGGCTACACCTTC | CASSQDGTSGYTF | TRBV7-9 | NA | NA | TRBJ1-2
TGTGCCAGCAGCAAAGCGCAGGATCGGGAGTCCTACGAGCAGTACTTC | CASSKAQDRESYEQYF | TRBV21-1 | NA | NA | TRBJ2-7
TGTGCCAGTAGTATAGAAGGCGTCGCGGGTGAAAAACTGTTTTTT | CASSIEGVAGEKLFF | TRBV19 | NA | once | TRBJ1-4
TGTGCCAGCACCTCCGGGACAGGGCCACACAATGAGCAGTTCTTC | CASTSGTGPHNEQFF | TRBV6-5 | TRBD1 | NA | TRBJ2-1
TGTGCCAGCAGCGACGGGACAAGGGTTCAGGAGACCCAGTACTTC | CASSDGTRVQETQYF | TRBV6-5 | NA | NA | TRBJ2-5
TGTGCCAGCACCCTTGGGTGGAGCTATGGCTACACCTTC | CASTLGWSYGYTF | TRBV12-3/TRBV12-4 | NA | NA | TRBJ1-2
TGTGCCAGCAGCCTATACGAGGACCTGAGCAATCAGCCCCAGCATTTT | CASSLYEDLSNQPQHF | TRBV7-8 | NA | NA | TRBJ1-5
TGTGCCAGCCAGGGACAGGGGAATTCACCCCTCCACTTT | CASQGQGNSPLHF | TRBV2 | TRBD1 | NA | TRBJ1-6
TGTGCCAGCAGCTTAGCGGCAGGGGGCAGCGAGACCCAGTACTTC | CASSLAAGGSETQYF | TRBV7-9 | TRBD1 | NA | TRBJ2-5
TGTGCCAGCAGCCGAGATAACAGGGGCTCTGAAGCTTTCTTT | CASSRDNRGSEAFF | TRBV4-2 | TRBD1 | NA | TRBJ1-1
TGTGCCAGCAGTTTCGGAGGGAATGAAAAACTGTTTTTT | CASSFGGNEKLFF | TRBV12-3/TRBV12-4 | NA | NA | TRBJ1-4
TGTGCCAGCAGTTTAGGCTACACTGAAGCTTTCTTT | CASSLGYTEAFF | TRBV12-3/TRBV12-4 | NA | NA | TRBJ1-1
TGTGCCAGTAGTCTGGGGACAGGGGGCTCTGGCACCGGGGAGCTGTTTTTT | CASSLGTGGSGTGELFF | TRBV19 | TRBD1 | NA | TRBJ2-2
TGTGCCAGCAGCCAAGTCGGGTCAGAGACAGATACGCAGTATTTT | CASSQVGSETDTQYF | TRBV4-2 | NA | NA | TRBJ2-3
TGTGCCAGCAGCTTGGACCCCACGGGTGACACTGAAGCTTTCTTT | CASSLDPTGDTEAFF | TRBV5-8 | NA | NA | TRBJ1-1
TGTGCCAGCAGTGAAATTAGGTTCGGGGAGTCGACGAACACTGAAGCTTTCTTT | CASSEIRFGESTNTEAFF | TRBV6-1 | NA | NA | TRBJ1-1
TGTGCCAGCAGCGTAGCTCCTGGACTAGCGGGAAATGAGCAGTTCTTC | CASSVAPGLAGNEQFF | TRBV9 | TRBD2 | NA | TRBJ2-1
TGTGCCAGCAGTTCCCGTGGGATGAACACTGAAGCTTTCTTT | CASSSRGMNTEAFF | TRBV27 | NA | NA | TRBJ1-1
TGTGCCAGCAGCTTAGATCGGACAGGGTACAATGAGCAGTTCTTC | CASSLDRTGYNEQFF | TRBV11-2 | TRBD1 | once | TRBJ2-1
TGTGCCAGCAGCTTGACACCTAGCGGGAAACTCTCCTACGAGCAGTACTTC | CASSLTPSGKLSYEQYF | TRBV7-8 | TRBD2 | once | TRBJ2-7
TGTGCCACCAGCAGAGGGGTAGTCAGACCAACTGGAAACACCATATATTTT | CATSRGVVRPTGNTIYF | TRBV15 | NA | NA | TRBJ1-3
TGTGCCAGTAGGCGAGGGAGCACTGAAGCTTTCTTT | CASRRGSTEAFF | TRBV19 | NA | NA | TRBJ1-1
TGCAGTGCTAGTGAAGGACTAGCGAGCACAGATACGCAGTATTTT | CSASEGLASTDTQYF | TRBV20-1 | TRBD2 | once | TRBJ2-3
TGTGCCAGCAGTGAAGAAGGGTTCTTAAATCAGCCCCAGCATTTT | CASSEEGFLNQPQHF | TRBV6-1 | NA | once | TRBJ1-5
TGTGCCAGCAGTGAAAGGGGGCGGATTAATGAAAAACTGTTTTTT | CASSERGRINEKLFF | TRBV2 | TRBD1 | NA | TRBJ1-4
TGTGCCAGCAGCCCCCGGGACTCCTCCTACAATGAGCAGTTCTTC | CASSPRDSSYNEQFF | TRBV11-2 | NA | NA | TRBJ2-1
TGTGCCAGCAGATCGACAGATTCCTACGAGCAGTACTTC | CASRSTDSYEQYF | TRBV9 | NA | NA | TRBJ2-7
TGTGCCAGCAGCTTGAGCGGGAGCGACTACAATGAGCAGTTCTTC | CASSLSGSDYNEQFF | TRBV6-5 | TRBD2 | NA | TRBJ2-1
TGTGCCAGCAGCCAGGGGACTAGCGGGAGTGGTGAGCAGTTCTTC | CASSQGTSGSGEQFF | TRBV3-1/TRBV3-2 | TRBD2 | once | TRBJ2-1
TGTGCCAGCAGTTTCGGGCAGGGGGACAATCAGCCCCAGCATTTT | CASSFGQGDNQPQHF | TRBV27 | TRBD1 | NA | TRBJ1-5
TGTGCCAGCAGCACCGGGGTGGCTACGCAGTATTTT | CASSTGVATQYF | TRBV12-3/TRBV12-4 | NA | NA | TRBJ2-3
TGCGCCAGCAGCCAAGATAGGACAGGGGGCCTTACCCTCCACTTT | CASSQDRTGGLTLHF | TRBV4-1 | TRBD1 | NA | TRBJ1-6